The T cell receptor beta chain described here comes from a study of T-cell reconstitution after alpha-beta-depleted transplantation in children. The CDR3 covers 14 residues. V was pared by 7 bases and J by 0 bases, with 10 bases between. Germline CDR1 is KGHDR and CDR2 is SFDVKD. This clonotype was picked up many times. For TCRbeta, the library was prepared with unique molecular identifiers. MiXCR was run by TCRdb on the PCR reads, yielding one entry per CDR3 protein. There are around 370,000 distinct CDR3 sequences in the sample; over 9% occur only once, and about 2.3% lies in the top ten. Sequencing was performed on PBMCs from the stem cell graft donor, taken from the stem cell graft. The chain combines TRBV24-1 with TRBJ2-3; possibly TRBD1 or TRBD2 for D (5 bases each). The TCR comes from a human donor who donated a stem cell graft to a child with acute lymphoblastic leukemia. CDR3 protein: CATSPGRSTDTQYF. CDR3 bases: TGTGCCACCAGCCCGGGACGGAGCACAGATACGCAGTATTTT.